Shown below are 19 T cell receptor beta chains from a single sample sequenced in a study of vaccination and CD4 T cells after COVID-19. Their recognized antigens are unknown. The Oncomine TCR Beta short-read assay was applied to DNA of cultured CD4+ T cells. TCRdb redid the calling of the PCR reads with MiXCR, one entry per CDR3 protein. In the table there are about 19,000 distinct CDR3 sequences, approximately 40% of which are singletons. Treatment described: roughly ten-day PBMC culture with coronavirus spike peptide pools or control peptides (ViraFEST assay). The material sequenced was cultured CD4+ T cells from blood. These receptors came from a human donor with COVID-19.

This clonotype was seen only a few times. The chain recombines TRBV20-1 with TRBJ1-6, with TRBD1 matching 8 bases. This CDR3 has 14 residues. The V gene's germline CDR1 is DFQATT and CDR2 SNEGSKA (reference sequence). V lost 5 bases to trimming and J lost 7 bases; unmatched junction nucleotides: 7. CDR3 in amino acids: CSARPDRVNSPLHF. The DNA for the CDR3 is TGCAGTGCTCGTCCGGACAGGGTCAATTCACCCCTCCACTTT.

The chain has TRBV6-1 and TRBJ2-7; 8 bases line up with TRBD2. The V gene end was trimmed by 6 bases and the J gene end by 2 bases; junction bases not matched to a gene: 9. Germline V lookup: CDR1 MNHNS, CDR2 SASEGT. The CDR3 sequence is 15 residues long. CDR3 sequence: CASSAAGTSAYEQYF. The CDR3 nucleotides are TGTGCCAGCAGCGCAGCCGGGACTAGTGCCTACGAGCAGTACTTC.

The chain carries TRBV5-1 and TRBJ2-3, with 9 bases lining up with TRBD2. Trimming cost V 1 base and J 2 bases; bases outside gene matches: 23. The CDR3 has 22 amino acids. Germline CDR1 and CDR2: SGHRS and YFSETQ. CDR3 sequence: CASSLWDGTRLAGTTTTDTQYF. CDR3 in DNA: TGCGCCAGCAGCTTGTGGGACGGGACCCGGCTAGCGGGGACGACGACCACAGATACGCAGTATTTT.

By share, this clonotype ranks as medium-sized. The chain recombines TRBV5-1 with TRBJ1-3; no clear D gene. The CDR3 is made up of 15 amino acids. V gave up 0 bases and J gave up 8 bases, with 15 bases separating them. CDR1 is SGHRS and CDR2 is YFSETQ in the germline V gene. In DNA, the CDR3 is TGCGCCAGCAGCTTGGGGCAGGCAGGAGTAGACACCATATATTTT. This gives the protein CASSLGQAGVDTIYF.

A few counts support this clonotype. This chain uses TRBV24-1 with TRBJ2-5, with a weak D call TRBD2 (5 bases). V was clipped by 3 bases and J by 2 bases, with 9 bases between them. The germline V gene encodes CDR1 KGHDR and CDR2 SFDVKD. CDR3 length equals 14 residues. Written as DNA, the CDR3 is TGTGCCACCAGTGATCCCGGGATGCAAGAGACCCAGTACTTC. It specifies CATSDPGMQETQYF.

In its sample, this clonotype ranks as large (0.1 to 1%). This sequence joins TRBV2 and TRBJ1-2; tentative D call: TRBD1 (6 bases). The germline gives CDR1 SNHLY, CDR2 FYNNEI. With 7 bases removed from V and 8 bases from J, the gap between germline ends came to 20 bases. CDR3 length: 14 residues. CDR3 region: CASTRPVPGDGYTF. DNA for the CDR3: TGTGCCAGCACCCGCCCGGTCCCAGGGGACGGCTACACCTTC. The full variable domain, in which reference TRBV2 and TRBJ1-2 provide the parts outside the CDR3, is EPEVTQTPSHQVTQMGQEVILRCVPISNHLYFYWYRQILGQKVEFLVSFYNNEISEKSEIFDDQFSVERPDGSNFTLKIRSTKLEDSAMYFCASTRPVPGDGYTFGSGTRLTVV.

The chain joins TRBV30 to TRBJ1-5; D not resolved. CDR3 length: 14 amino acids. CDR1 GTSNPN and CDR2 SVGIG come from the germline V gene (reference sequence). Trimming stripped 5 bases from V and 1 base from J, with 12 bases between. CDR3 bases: TGTGCCTGGCGACAACCCCGGAGCAATCAGCCCCAGCATTTT. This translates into CAWRQPRSNQPQHF.

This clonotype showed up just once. The CDR3 region has the DNA TGTGCCACCAGTGATTTAGGGACAGCAAATACGCAGTATTTT. Protein: CATSDLGTANTQYF. The chain couples TRBV24-1 to TRBJ2-3, with 7 nucleotides matching TRBD1. The CDR3 extends over 14 amino acids. Germline CDR1 reads KGHDR; CDR2 reads SFDVKD. V shed 1 base, J shed 7 bases, and the junction held 4 bases outside the gene matches.

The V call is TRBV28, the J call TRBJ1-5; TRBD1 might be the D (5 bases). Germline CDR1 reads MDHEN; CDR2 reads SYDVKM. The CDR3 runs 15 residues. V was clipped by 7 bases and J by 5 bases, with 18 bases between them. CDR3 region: CASTPGRVGYQPQHF. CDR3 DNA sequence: TGTGCCAGCACCCCTGGCAGGGTAGGCTATCAGCCCCAGCATTTT.

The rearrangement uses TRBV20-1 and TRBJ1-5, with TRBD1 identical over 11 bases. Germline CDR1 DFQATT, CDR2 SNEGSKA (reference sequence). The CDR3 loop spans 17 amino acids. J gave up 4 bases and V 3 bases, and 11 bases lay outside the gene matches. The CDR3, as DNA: TGCAGTGCTAGGTTAAATTCCGGGACAGGGGGTAATCAGCCCCAGCATTTT. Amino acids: CSARLNSGTGGNQPQHF.

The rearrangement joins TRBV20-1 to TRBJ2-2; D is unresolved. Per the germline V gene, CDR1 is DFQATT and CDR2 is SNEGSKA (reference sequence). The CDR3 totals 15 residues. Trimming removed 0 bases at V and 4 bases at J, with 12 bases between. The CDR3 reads CSARDVVLSTGELFF. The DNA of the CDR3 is TGCAGTGCTAGAGATGTGGTTTTGAGCACCGGGGAGCTGTTTTTT.

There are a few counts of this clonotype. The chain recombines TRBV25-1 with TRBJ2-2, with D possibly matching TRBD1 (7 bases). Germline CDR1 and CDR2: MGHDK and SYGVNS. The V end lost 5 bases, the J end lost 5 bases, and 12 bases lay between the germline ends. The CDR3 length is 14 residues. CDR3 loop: CASSFQGGTGELFF. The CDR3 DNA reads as TGTGCCAGCAGTTTTCAGGGGGGTACCGGGGAGCTGTTTTTT.

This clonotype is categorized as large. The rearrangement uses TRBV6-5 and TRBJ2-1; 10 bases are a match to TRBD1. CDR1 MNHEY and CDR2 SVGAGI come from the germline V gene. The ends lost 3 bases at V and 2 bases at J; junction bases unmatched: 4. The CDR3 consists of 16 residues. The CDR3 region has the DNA TGTGCCAGCAGTTATCAGACAGGGGGCGCCTACAATGAGCAGTTCTTC. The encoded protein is CASSYQTGGAYNEQFF.

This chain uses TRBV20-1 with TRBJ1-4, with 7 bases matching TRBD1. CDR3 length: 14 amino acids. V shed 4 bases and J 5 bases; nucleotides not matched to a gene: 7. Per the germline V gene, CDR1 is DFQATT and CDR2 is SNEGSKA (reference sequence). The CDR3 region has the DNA TGCAGTGCTACCCAGGGGGGCACGAATGAAAAACTGTTTTTT. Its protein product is CSATQGGTNEKLFF.

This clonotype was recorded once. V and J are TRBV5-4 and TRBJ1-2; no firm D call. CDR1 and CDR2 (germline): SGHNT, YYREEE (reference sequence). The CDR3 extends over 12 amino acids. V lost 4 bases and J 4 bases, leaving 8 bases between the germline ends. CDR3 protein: CASSRAGYGYTF. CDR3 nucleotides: TGTGCCAGCAGCCGAGCGGGCTATGGCTACACCTTC.

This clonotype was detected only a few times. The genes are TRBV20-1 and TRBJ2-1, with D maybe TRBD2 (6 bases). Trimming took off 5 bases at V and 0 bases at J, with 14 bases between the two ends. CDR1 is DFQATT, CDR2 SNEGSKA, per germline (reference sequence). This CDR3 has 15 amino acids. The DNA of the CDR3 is TGCAGTGCTCCGGGGCTAGCGCGCTCCTACAATGAGCAGTTCTTC. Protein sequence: CSAPGLARSYNEQFF.

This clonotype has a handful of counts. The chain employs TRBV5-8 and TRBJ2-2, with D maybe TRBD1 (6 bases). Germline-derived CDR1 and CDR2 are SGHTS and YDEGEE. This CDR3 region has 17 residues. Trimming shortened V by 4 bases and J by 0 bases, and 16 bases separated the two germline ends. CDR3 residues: CASSRLRGTSNTGELFF. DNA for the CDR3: TGTGCCAGCAGCCGCTTGAGGGGGACCTCGAACACCGGGGAGCTGTTTTTT. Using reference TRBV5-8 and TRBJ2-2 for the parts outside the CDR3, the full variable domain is EAGVTQSPTHLIKTRGQQATLRCSPISGHTSVYWYQQALGLGLQFLLWYDEGEERNRGNFPPRFSGRQFPNYSSELNVNALELEDSALYLCASSRLRGTSNTGELFFGEGSRLTVL.

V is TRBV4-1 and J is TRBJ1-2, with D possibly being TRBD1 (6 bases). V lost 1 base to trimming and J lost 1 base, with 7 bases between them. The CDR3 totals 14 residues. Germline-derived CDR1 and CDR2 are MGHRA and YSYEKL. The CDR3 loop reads CASSQGGHNYGYTF. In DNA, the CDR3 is TGCGCCAGCAGCCAAGGGGGACATAACTATGGCTACACCTTC.

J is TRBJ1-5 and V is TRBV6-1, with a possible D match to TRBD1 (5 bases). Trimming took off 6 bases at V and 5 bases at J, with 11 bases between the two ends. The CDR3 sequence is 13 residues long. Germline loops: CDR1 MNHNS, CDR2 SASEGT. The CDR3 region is CASRRGLHQPQHF. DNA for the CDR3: TGTGCCAGCAGGCGGGGACTCCATCAGCCCCAGCATTTT.